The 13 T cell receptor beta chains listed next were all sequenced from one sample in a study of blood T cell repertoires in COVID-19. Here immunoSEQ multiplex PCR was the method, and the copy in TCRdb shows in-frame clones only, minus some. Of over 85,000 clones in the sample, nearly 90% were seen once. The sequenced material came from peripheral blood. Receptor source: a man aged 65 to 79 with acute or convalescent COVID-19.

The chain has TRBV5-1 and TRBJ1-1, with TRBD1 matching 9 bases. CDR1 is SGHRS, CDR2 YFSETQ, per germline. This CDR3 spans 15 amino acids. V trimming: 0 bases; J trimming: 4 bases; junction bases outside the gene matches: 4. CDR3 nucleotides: TGCGCCAGCAGCTTGGGGGACAGGGCCGGCACTGAAGCTTTCTTT. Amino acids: CASSLGDRAGTEAFF.

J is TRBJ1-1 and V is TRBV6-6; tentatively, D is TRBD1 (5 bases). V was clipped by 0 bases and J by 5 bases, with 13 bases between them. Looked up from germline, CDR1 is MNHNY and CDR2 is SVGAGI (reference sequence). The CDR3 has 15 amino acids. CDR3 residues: CASSYSAGRGTEAFF. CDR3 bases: TGTGCCAGCAGTTACTCGGCAGGGCGGGGAACTGAAGCTTTCTTT.

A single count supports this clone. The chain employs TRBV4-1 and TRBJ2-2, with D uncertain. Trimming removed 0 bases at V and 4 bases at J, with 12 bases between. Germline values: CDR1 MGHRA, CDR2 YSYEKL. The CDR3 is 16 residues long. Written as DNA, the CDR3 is TGCGCCAGCAGCCAAGAAATCCCCAGAAGCACCGGGGAGCTGTTTTTT. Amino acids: CASSQEIPRSTGELFF.

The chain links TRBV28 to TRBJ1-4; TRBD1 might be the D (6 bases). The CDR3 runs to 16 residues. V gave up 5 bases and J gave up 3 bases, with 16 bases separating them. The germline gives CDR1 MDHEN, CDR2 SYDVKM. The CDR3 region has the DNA TGTGCCAGCAGTCCGTCATCACAGGGACCTAATGAAAAACTGTTTTTT. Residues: CASSPSSQGPNEKLFF.

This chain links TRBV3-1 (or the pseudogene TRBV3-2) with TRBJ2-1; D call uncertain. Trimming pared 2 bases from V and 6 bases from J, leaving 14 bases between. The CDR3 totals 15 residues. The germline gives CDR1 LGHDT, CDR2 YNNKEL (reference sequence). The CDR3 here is CASSQSQRNVNEQFF. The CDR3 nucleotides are TGTGCCAGCAGCCAATCTCAGCGAAACGTCAATGAGCAGTTCTTC.

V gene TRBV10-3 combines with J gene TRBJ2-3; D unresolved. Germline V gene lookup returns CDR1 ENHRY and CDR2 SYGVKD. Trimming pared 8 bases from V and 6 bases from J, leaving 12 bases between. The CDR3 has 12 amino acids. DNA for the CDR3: TGTGCCATCGGCCCTATGGAGGATACGCAGTATTTT. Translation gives CAIGPMEDTQYF.

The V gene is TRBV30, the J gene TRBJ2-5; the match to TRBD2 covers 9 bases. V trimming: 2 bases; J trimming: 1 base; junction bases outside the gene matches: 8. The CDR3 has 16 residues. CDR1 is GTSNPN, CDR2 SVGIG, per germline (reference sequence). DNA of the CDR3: TGTGCCTGGAGTCCCGCCCGGCGGGGGGGCCAAGAGACCCAGTACTTC. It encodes CAWSPARRGGQETQYF.

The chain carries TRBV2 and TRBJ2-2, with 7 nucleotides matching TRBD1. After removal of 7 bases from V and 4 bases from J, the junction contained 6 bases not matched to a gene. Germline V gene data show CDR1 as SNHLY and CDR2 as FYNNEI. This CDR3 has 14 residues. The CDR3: CASIDRVGTGELFF. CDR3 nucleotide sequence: TGTGCCAGCATCGACAGGGTCGGCACCGGGGAGCTGTTTTTT.

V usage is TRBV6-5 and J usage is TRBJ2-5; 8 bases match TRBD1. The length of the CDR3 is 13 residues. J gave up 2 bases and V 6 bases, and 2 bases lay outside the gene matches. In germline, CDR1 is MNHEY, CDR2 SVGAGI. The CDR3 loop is CASSHRGQETQYF. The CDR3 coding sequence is TGTGCCAGCAGCCACAGGGGGCAAGAGACCCAGTACTTC.

The CDR3 DNA reads as TGTGCCAGCAGTTACTCGACAGGGAACACTGAAGCTTTCTTT. It is translated as CASSYSTGNTEAFF. The chain has TRBV6-5 and TRBJ1-1, with a possible D match to TRBD1 (6 bases). V lost 0 bases, J lost 1 base, and 6 bases lay in between. The CDR3 is 14 amino acids. In germline, CDR1 is MNHEY, CDR2 SVGAGI.

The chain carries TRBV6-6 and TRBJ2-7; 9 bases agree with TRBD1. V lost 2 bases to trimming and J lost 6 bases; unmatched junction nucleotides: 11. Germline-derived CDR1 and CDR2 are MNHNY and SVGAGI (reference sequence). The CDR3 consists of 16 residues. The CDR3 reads CASSYLEGTGKFEQYF. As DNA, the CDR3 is TGTGCCAGCAGTTACCTAGAAGGGACAGGGAAGTTCGAGCAGTACTTC.

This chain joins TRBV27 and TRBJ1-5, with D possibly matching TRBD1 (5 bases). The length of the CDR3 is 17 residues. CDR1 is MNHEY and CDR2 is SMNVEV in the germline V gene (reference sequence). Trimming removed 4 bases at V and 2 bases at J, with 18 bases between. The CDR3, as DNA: TGTGCCAGCAGTTCTGCGGGGGAAGGGAATGGCAATCAGCCCCAGCATTTT. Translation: CASSSAGEGNGNQPQHF.

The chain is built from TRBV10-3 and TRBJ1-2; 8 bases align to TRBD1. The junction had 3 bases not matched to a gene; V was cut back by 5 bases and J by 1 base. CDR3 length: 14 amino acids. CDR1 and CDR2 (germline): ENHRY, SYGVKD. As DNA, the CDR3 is TGTGCCATCAGTCCGGGACAGGTTAACTATGGCTACACCTTC. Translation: CAISPGQVNYGYTF.